This is a list of T cell receptor beta chains from one sample in a study of T cells after somatic rescue of genetic block. Assay: immunoSEQ multiplex PCR; the TCRdb copy retains only in-frame clones and omits some. The top ten clones hold about 3% of a sample with 70,000 to 85,000 clones, just over 90% of them seen once. The sequenced material came from peripheral blood mononuclear cells (PBMCs). Receptors were obtained from a young man. CDR3s include the opening cysteine and the closing phenylalanine or tryptophan. A D gene is named only where the DNA matches it firmly. The size of a clone is reported for some rows only, either as once, few or many, or as a class for expanded clones.

TRBV2	.	.	TRBJ1-1	TGTGCCAGCAGTGAATGGGGGGGAGGAAGCACTGAAGCTTTCTTT	CASSEWGGGSTEAFF
TRBV5-4	.	.	TRBJ2-2	TGTGCCAGCAGCTCTGGGTGGGCCGGGGAGCTGTTTTTT	CASSSGWAGELFF
TRBV6-5	.	.	TRBJ2-5	TGTGCCAGCAGGCGGCAAGAGACCCAGTACTTC	CASRRQETQYF
TRBV2	once	TRBD2	TRBJ2-3	TGTGCCAGCAGTACGGGGGGGGCAGATACGCAGTATTTT	CASSTGGADTQYF
TRBV19	.	TRBD2	TRBJ2-1	TGTGCCAGTAGTATACAGAGCGGGAGCTCCTACAATGAGCAGTTCTTC	CASSIQSGSSYNEQFF
TRBV29-1	.	.	TRBJ2-5	TGCAGCGTTGAAGATGGAGGAGAGACCCAGTACTTC	CSVEDGGETQYF
TRBV10-2	.	.	TRBJ1-1	TGCGCCAGCACCTTGGGGAGGGGCACTGAAGCTTTCTTT	CASTLGRGTEAFF
TRBV7-2	.	.	TRBJ2-7	TGTGCCAGCAGCTTAGGGGGAACCCTCCTCTACGAGCAGTACTTC	CASSLGGTLLYEQYF
TRBV18	.	.	TRBJ2-3	TGTGCCAGCTCACCAGAGGATACGCAGTATTTT	CASSPEDTQYF
TRBV5-1	once	.	TRBJ2-3	TGCGCCAGCAGCAACTACTGGGAAAGCACAGATACGCAGTATTTT	CASSNYWESTDTQYF
TRBV19	.	TRBD2	TRBJ2-1	TGTGCCAGTAACCCTGGACCAGGACTAGCGGGATCAGCGAGCTCCTACAATGAGCAGTTCTTC	CASNPGPGLAGSASSYNEQFF
TRBV4-1	.	TRBD1	TRBJ1-2	TGCGCCAGCAGCCAAGCCGGGACAGCATCCGGCTACACCTTC	CASSQAGTASGYTF
TRBV2	.	.	TRBJ1-2	TGTGCCAGCAGTGTAGAAAACTATGGCTACACCTTC	CASSVENYGYTF
TRBV18	.	TRBD1	TRBJ2-5	TGTGCCAGCTCACCACCGGCGACAGGGTTTAAGCAAGAGACCCAGTACTTC	CASSPPATGFKQETQYF
TRBV11-2	.	TRBD1	TRBJ2-1	TGTGCCAGCAGCTTCCCGTTCCGGGACAGGGTCAGGAATGAGCAGTTCTTC	CASSFPFRDRVRNEQFF
TRBV10-2	.	TRBD1	TRBJ1-1	TGCGCCAGCAGTTCGGCCCCGACAGGGGGAATTGAAGCTTTCTTT	CASSSAPTGGIEAFF
TRBV13	.	TRBD2	TRBJ2-5	TGTGCCAGCAGCTTAGCCGGGACTAGCGGGAGGCAAGAGACCCAGTACTTC	CASSLAGTSGRQETQYF
TRBV28	.	.	TRBJ2-4	TGTGCCAGCAAGACCATGGGGCGATATGGGGTGTTAGCCAAAAACATTCAGTACTTC	CASKTMGRYGVLAKNIQYF
TRBV18	.	.	TRBJ2-5	TGTGCCAGCTCACCACCTGCTGCCTACTATTCCGAGACCCAGTACTTC	CASSPPAAYYSETQYF
TRBV5-5	.	TRBD1	TRBJ2-7	TGTGCCAGCAGCTTTCAAGACAGGGCAGGCTACGAGCAGTACTTC	CASSFQDRAGYEQYF
TRBV4-2	.	.	TRBJ1-5	TGTGCCAGCAGCCAAGGGACAGATAGCAATCAGCCCCAGCATTTT	CASSQGTDSNQPQHF
TRBV9	.	TRBD1	TRBJ1-6	TGTGCCAGCAGCCCTTCCCCCGGGAGGGACAGTAATTCACCCCTCCACTTT	CASSPSPGRDSNSPLHF
TRBV18	.	TRBD1	TRBJ1-4	TGTGCCAGCTCACCGACAGGGTTGGCCGAAAAACTGTTTTTT	CASSPTGLAEKLFF
TRBV30	once	.	TRBJ2-4	TGTGCCTGGAGCCCGGGGGTAGCCAAAAACATTCAGTACTTC	CAWSPGVAKNIQYF
TRBV18	.	.	TRBJ1-3	TGTGCCAGCTCACCTATGGGTCGCTCTGGAAACACCATATATTTT	CASSPMGRSGNTIYF
TRBV11-3	.	TRBD2	TRBJ2-1	TGTGCCAGCAGCTTGTCCGGGACTAGCGGGAGTTACAGACACAATGAGCAGTTCTTC	CASSLSGTSGSYRHNEQFF
TRBV10-2	.	.	TRBJ2-5	TGCGCCAGCTCTAGGGGTCCTCACCAAGAGACCCAGTACTTC	CASSRGPHQETQYF
TRBV27	.	.	TRBJ2-7	TGTGCCAGCAGTTTACAGGGACTGGCCCCCTACGAGCAGTACTTC	CASSLQGLAPYEQYF
TRBV27	.	.	TRBJ1-2	TGTGCCAGCAGTTTATCGCCCAATCGGGGCTACACCTTC	CASSLSPNRGYTF
TRBV7-8	once	.	TRBJ1-6	TGTGCCAGCAGCTTAGTGGGGGCGCGGAATTCACCCCTCCACTTT	CASSLVGARNSPLHF
TRBV4-1	.	TRBD2	TRBJ2-1	TGCGCCAGCAGCCAAGTAACTAGCGGGGGGGCCAATGAGCAGTTCTTC	CASSQVTSGGANEQFF
TRBV7-6	.	TRBD2	TRBJ2-3	TGTGCCAGCAGCCCCTACCTAGCGGGAGTAGCAGATACGCAGTATTTT	CASSPYLAGVADTQYF
TRBV12-5	.	.	TRBJ1-1	TGTGCTAGTGGTTTGTCGGGGAGCATGAACACTGAAGCTTTCTTT	CASGLSGSMNTEAFF
TRBV7-9	.	TRBD2	TRBJ2-7	TGTGCCAGCAGCTACGGGACTAGCTACGAGCAGTACTTC	CASSYGTSYEQYF
TRBV21-1	.	.	TRBJ2-1	TGTGCCAGCAGCAATTGGCAATCTGAGCAGTTCTTC	CASSNWQSEQFF
TRBV27	.	.	TRBJ2-2	TGTGCCAGCAGCCGAAATCCAGGCACCGGGGAGCTGTTTTTT	CASSRNPGTGELFF
TRBV25-1	once	.	TRBJ1-1	TGTGCCAGCAGTGAAGTGGGTTTTGCCACTGAAGCTTTCTTT	CASSEVGFATEAFF
TRBV7-8	.	.	TRBJ1-4	TGTGCCAGCAGCTTATTGCGGGGCACTAATGAAAAACTGTTTTTT	CASSLLRGTNEKLFF
TRBV19	.	TRBD1	TRBJ2-6	TGTGCCAGTAGTAGATTCCCGGGACAGGGTTCATCTGGGGCCAACGTCCTGACTTTC	CASSRFPGQGSSGANVLTF
TRBV5-1	.	.	TRBJ1-3	TGCGCCAGCAGCTTTACCGGGACCTCTGGAAACACCATATATTTT	CASSFTGTSGNTIYF
TRBV28	.	TRBD1	TRBJ1-3	TGTGCCTGCTTAGAGGACAGGGCGAGGGGAAACACCATATATTTT	CACLEDRARGNTIYF
TRBV18	.	TRBD2	TRBJ2-3	TGTGCCAGCTCACCACCTTGGCTAGCGGGGGAAACAGATACGCAGTATTTT	CASSPPWLAGETDTQYF
TRBV4-1	.	.	TRBJ2-2	TGCGCCAGCAGCCAACCCTTAGACACCGGGGAGCTGTTTTTT	CASSQPLDTGELFF
TRBV6-5	.	.	TRBJ1-1	TGTGCCAGCAGAGCCAGGGAGTACACTGAAGCTTTCTTT	CASRAREYTEAFF
TRBV25-1	.	.	TRBJ1-4	TGTGCCAGCAGTGAATGGGCCCTCGCGGGGGAAAAACTGTTTTTT	CASSEWALAGEKLFF
TRBV10-3	once	.	TRBJ2-3	TGTGCCATCAGTGAGTCTCTGATCGTAGATACGCAGTATTTT	CAISESLIVDTQYF
TRBV7-6	few	TRBD1	TRBJ2-7	TGTGCCAGCAGCCCAGCGACAGGGGGGTACGAGCAGTACTTC	CASSPATGGYEQYF